Here is one TCR beta chain with its context. These data originate in a study of blood T cell repertoires in COVID-19. Recovered status applied to Cohort 3 donors who had two consecutive negative PCRs. It also applied to those with clearance or with symptom resolution. Only in-frame clones appear in the TCRdb table, and some are missing; sequencing was by immunoSEQ multiplex PCR. The table has some 250,000 clones, around 88% seen once; the top ten hold around 10%. Germline values: CDR1 LGHDT, CDR2 YNNKEL (reference sequence). There are 17 residues in the CDR3. After removal of 1 base from V and 3 bases from J, the junction contained 7 bases not matched to a gene.

The origin of this receptor is a man between 35 and 55 years old who had recovered from COVID-19. J is TRBJ2-7 and V is TRBV3-1 (or the pseudogene TRBV3-2), with TRBD2 matching over 12 bases. The sample comprised PBMCs or T cells enriched from blood (not recorded which). For the CDR3, the DNA is TGTGCCAGCAGCCAAGCCTCTAGCGGGAGGGCCATCTACGAGCAGTACTTC. It specifies CASSQASSGRAIYEQYF.